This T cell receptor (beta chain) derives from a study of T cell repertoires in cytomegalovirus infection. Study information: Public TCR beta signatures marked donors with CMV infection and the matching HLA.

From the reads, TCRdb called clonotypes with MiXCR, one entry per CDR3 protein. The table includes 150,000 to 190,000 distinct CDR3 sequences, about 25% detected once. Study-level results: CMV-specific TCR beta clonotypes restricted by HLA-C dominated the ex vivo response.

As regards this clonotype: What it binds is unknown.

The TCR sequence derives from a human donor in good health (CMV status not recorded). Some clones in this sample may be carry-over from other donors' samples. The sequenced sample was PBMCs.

This CDR3 is CSALTSGGVTDTQYF. The CDR3 nucleotides read TGCAGTGCTTTAACTAGCGGGGGGGTAACAGATACGCAGTATTTT. J is TRBJ2-3 and V is TRBV20-1; 13 nucleotides line up with TRBD2. Unmatched junction bases numbered 5, after V lost 5 bases and J lost 3 bases. The CDR3 extends over 15 amino acids. CDR1 is DFQATT and CDR2 is SNEGSKA in the germline V gene (reference sequence).